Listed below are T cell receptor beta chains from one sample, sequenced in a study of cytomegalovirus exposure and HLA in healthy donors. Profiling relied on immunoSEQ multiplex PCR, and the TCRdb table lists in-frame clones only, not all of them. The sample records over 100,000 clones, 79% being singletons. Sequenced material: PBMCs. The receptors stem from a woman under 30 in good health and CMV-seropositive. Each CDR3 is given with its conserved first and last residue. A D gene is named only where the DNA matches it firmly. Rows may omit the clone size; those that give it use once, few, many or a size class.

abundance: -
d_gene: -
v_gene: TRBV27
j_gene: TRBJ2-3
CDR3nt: TGTGCCAGCAGTGCAACTTCGGATACGCAGTATTTT
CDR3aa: CASSATSDTQYF

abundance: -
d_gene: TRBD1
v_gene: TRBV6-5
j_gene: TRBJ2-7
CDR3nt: TGTGCCAGCAGGTCAGACAGGGAGAGATACGAGCAGTACTTC
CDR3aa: CASRSDRERYEQYF

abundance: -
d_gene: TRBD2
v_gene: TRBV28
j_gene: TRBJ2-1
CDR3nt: TGTGCCAGCAGTTCCCCCTTAGCGGGAGGAGGTGGCAATGAGCAGTTCTTC
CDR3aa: CASSSPLAGGGGNEQFF

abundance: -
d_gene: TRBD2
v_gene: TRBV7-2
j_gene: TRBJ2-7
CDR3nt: TGTGCCAGCAGCACTAGCGGCGAGCAGTACTTC
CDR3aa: CASSTSGEQYF

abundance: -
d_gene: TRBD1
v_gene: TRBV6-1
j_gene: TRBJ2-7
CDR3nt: TGTGCCAGCAGGGGGGACAGCAGCTACGAGCAGTACTTC
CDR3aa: CASRGDSSYEQYF

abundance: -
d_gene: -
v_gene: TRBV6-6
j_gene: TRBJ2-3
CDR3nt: TGTGCCAGCCTAGGGAGGCTTGCGCAGTATTTT
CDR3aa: CASLGRLAQYF

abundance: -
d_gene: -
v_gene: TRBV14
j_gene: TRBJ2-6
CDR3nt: TGTGCCAGCAGCCCTCTCCGAGGGCTACCGTACGTCGTCCTGACTTTC
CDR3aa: CASSPLRGLPYVVLTF

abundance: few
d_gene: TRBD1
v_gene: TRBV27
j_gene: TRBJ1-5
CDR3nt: TGTGCCAGCAGTCCGCTCCGGGACAGGGGGATACCCCAGCATTTT
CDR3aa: CASSPLRDRGIPQHF

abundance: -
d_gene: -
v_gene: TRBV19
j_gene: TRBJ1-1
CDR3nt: TGTGCCAGTAGTACCCGGACAGCCTTGAACACTGAAGCTTTCTTT
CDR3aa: CASSTRTALNTEAFF

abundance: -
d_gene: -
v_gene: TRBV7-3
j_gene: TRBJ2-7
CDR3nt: TGTGCCAGCAGCTTAACCGGGGATGCCACCTACGAGCAGTACTTC
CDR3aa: CASSLTGDATYEQYF

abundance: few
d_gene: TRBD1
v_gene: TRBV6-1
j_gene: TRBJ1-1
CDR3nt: TGTGCCAGCAGGGACAGGGTCACTGAAGCTTTCTTT
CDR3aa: CASRDRVTEAFF

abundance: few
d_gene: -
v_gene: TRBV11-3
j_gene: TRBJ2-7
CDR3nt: TGTGCCAGCAGCTTAACAAGCTCCTACGAGCAGTACTTC
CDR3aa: CASSLTSSYEQYF

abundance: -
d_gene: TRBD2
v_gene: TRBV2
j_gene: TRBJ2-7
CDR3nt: TGTGCCAGCAGAATAGCGGGAGGACCCTACGAGCAGTACTTC
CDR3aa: CASRIAGGPYEQYF

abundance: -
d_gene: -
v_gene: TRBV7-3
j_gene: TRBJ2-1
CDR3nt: TGTGCCAGCAGCTTAAGCTTCGGGGGACTGTGGTTCTTC
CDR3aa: CASSLSFGGLWFF

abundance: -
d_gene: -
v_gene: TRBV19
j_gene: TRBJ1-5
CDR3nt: TGTGCCAGTAGTATAGCCCACTCCTTGGAGAGTCAGCCCCAGCATTTT
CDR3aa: CASSIAHSLESQPQHF

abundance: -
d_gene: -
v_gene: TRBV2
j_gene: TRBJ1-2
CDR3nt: TGTGCCAGCAAACAGGAGAACTATGGCTACACCTTC
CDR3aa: CASKQENYGYTF

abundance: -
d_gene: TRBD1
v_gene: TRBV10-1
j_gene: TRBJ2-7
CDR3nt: TGCGCCAGTTCTCAGGGGGCCTCAGTCTACGAGCAGTACTTC
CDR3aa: CASSQGASVYEQYF

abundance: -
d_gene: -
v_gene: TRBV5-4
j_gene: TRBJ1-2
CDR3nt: TGTGCCAGCAGTGGCCAGGGATATCTAGGCTACACCTTC
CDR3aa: CASSGQGYLGYTF

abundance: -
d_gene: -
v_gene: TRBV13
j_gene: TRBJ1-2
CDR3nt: TGTGCCAGCAGCCTCTCTCGACGGGGGGCGGGCTATGGCTACACCTTC
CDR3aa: CASSLSRRGAGYGYTF

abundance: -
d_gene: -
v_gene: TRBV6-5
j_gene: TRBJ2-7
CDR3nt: TGTGCCGAGCCGGGACACCCCTACGAGCAGTACTTC
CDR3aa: CAEPGHPYEQYF

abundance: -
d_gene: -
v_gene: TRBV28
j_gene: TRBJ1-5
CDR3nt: TGTGCCAGCTACAACAGGGAATTGAAGTCCCAGCATTTT
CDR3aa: CASYNRELKSQHF

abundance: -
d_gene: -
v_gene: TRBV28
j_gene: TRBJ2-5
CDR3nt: TGTGCCAGCACCTCAATCCAGGGGAACTCAGAGACCCAGTACTTC
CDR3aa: CASTSIQGNSETQYF

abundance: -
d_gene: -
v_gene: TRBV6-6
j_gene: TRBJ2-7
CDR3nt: TGTGCCAGCAGTTACGAGGGAAATACCTACGAGCAGTACTTC
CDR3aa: CASSYEGNTYEQYF

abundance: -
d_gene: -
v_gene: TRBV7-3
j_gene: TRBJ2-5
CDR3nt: TGTGCCAGCAGCTTAACGTCACAGGAGGAGACCCAGTACTTC
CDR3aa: CASSLTSQEETQYF

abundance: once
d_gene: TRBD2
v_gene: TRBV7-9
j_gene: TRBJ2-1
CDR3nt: TGTGCCAGCAGCCCCAGGGGGGCTAGCGGGGTAGTGTCCTACAATGAGCAGTTCTTC
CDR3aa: CASSPRGASGVVSYNEQFF

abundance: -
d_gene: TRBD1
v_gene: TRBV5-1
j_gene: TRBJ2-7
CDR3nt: TGCGCCAGCAGCCCATCTCGACAGGGCACCTACGAGCAGTACTTC
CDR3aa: CASSPSRQGTYEQYF

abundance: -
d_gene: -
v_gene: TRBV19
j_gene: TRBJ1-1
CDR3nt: TGTGCCAGTAGCCTCCAGCGGGACACTGAAGCTTTCTTT
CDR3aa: CASSLQRDTEAFF

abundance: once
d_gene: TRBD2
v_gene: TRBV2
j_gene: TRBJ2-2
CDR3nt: TGTGCCAGCAGAAGGGATAGCGGGAGATCCGACGGGGAGCTGTTTTTT
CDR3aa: CASRRDSGRSDGELFF

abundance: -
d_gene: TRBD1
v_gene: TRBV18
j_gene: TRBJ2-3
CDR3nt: TGTGCCAGCTCATCCGGGACAGGGACAGATACGCAGTATTTT
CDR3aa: CASSSGTGTDTQYF